Below, one T cell receptor beta chain is given with its context. The antigen remains unidentified. V gave up 6 bases and J gave up 4 bases, with 15 bases separating them. Germline V lookup: CDR1 MNHEY, CDR2 SMNVEV (reference sequence). The CDR3 length is 14 residues. This sample stems from a study of T cell responses to AZD1222 COVID-19 vaccine. Study-wide points: Along spike, vaccine-associated CD4 TCRs were found throughout, with dominance at 160-218 and 743-854. Nearly half of the spike-specific TCRs reportedly recognize variant regions that carry no mutations.

The repertoire was sequenced with immunoSEQ multiplex PCR; TCRdb's copy has only in-frame clones and lacks some. The sample lists 120,000 to 150,000 clones, about 88% occurring once. This rearrangement joins TRBV27 to TRBJ1-2; possibly TRBD1 for D (5 bases). This clonotype was sampled from an adult in good health. The sample consisted of peripheral blood, taken on day 0 of AZD1222 vaccination. The CDR3 DNA is TGTGCCAGCAGCTCCCACTCCGGGGCCTATGGCTACACCTTC. This codes for CASSSHSGAYGYTF.